This T cell receptor (beta chain) originates from a study of cytomegalovirus exposure and HLA in healthy donors. Primers: 60 Vbeta forward and 13 Jbeta reverse. Some clones are missing from TCRdb's copy, which holds only in-frame ones; the method was immunoSEQ multiplex PCR. This sample yields 100,000 to 150,000 clones, of which more than 65% are seen a single time; about 1.7% belongs to the top ten. Germline V gene lookup returns CDR1 DFQATT and CDR2 SNEGSKA (reference sequence). Between the trimmed V and J ends, which lost 0 bases and 9 bases, there was a span of 6 bases. The CDR3 consists of 11 residues.

The V and J genes are TRBV20-1 and TRBJ2-1, with D possibly matching TRBD2 (5 bases). The sequenced sample consisted of PBMCs. This sequence was found in a man aged 18 to 30 in good health and CMV-seronegative. CDR3: CSARELGEQFF. In nucleotides, the CDR3 is TGCAGTGCTAGAGAACTAGGTGAGCAGTTCTTC.